These T cell receptor beta chains were read from a single sample in a study of vaccination and CD4 T cells after COVID-19. TCRdb called the PCR reads again in MiXCR, with one record for every CDR3 protein. Counted here are about 18,000 distinct CDR3 sequences, approximately 61% occurring once; the ten biggest clones make up 9% to 10%. Which antigens these TCRs recognize remains unknown. The specimen comprised CD4+ T cells from blood, cultured in vitro, sampled after SARS-CoV-2 vaccination. These receptors all come from a human donor who had recovered from COVID-19. Both conserved end residues are trimmed from each CDR3. Fields, in order: J gene, V gene, CDR3 protein.

TRBJ2-5 TRBV7-7 ASSLNGVSLKETQY
TRBJ2-7 TRBV30 AWSVQGLYEQY
TRBJ2-5 TRBV11-3 ASSLVRGDRETQY
TRBJ2-3 TRBV20-1 SARGGWGDSSTDTQY
TRBJ1-4 TRBV7-9 ASSSTVGDGEKLF
TRBJ1-2 TRBV7-3 ASSPTGQGEYGYT
TRBJ2-1 TRBV20-1 SAREAVDYNEQF
TRBJ2-1 TRBV20-1 SARLREQF
TRBJ1-6 TRBV6-4 ASSERGTANSPLH
TRBJ2-1 TRBV27 ASSLSLTSGGYNEQF
TRBJ1-2 TRBV19 ASSIPGQQKAYGYT
TRBJ2-1 TRBV27 ASSGASGYEQF
TRBJ1-5 TRBV28 ASSQVQGLVGNQPQH
TRBJ2-7 TRBV2 ASRGQGAAEQY
TRBJ1-5 TRBV28 ASSLVSQPQH
TRBJ2-2 TRBV20-1 SARGGYGGELF
TRBJ1-1 TRBV30 AWGDRRDTEAF
TRBJ2-5 TRBV12-3/TRBV12-4 ASSQIAPGTQY
TRBJ1-6 TRBV7-8 ASSLNRWDNSPLH
TRBJ1-1 TRBV5-6 ASSRFSKDTEAF
TRBJ2-2 TRBV7-2 ASSLVRTPLTGELF
TRBJ2-2 TRBV20-1 SAPGVTAGDGTGELF
TRBJ2-7 TRBV6-2/TRBV6-3 ASRKSGGAYEQY
TRBJ2-3 TRBV24-1 ATSDPDTLAGLDTQY
TRBJ2-7 TRBV7-2 ASSLGLAGLYEQY
TRBJ2-1 TRBV10-3 AISESGDSSKRSYNEQF
TRBJ2-3 TRBV18 ASSPLNGASTDTQY
TRBJ2-2 TRBV29-1 SVGGVAAQGGELF
TRBJ1-5 TRBV6-2/TRBV6-3 ASSRVTGNQPQH
TRBJ1-5 TRBV27 ARSGGPQH
TRBJ2-2 TRBV10-3 ATQKEAGTGELF
TRBJ1-1 TRBV15 ATSRRLTGTGGAF
TRBJ2-1 TRBV20-1 RVPSGQGPYNEQF
TRBJ2-7 TRBV7-9 ASSSPLGQISYEQY
TRBJ1-5 TRBV10-3 ASKGPGGDQPQH